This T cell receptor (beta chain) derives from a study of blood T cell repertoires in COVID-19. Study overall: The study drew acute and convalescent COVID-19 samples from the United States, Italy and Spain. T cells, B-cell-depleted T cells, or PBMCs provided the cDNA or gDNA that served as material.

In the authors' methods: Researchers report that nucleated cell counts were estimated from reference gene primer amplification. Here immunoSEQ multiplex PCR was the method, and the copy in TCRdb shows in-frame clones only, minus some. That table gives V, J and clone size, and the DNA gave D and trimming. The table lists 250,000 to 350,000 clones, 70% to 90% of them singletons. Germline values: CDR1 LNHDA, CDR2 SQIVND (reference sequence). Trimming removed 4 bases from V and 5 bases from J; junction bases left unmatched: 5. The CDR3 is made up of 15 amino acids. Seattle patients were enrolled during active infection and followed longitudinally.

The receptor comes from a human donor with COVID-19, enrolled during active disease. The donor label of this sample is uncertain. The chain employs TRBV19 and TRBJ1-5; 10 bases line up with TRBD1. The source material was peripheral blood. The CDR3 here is CASSTPGTGDQPQHF. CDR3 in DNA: TGTGCCAGTAGTACCCCCGGGACAGGGGATCAGCCCCAGCATTTT. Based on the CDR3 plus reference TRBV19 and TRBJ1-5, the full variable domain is DGGITQSPKYLFRKEGQNVTLSCEQNLNHDAMYWYRQDPGQGLRLIYYSQIVNDFQKGDIAEGYSVSREKKESFPLTVTSAQKNPTAFYLCASSTPGTGDQPQHFGDGTRLSIL.